This T cell receptor (beta chain) was recorded in a study of blood T cell repertoires in COVID-19. Background on the study: The study drew acute and convalescent COVID-19 samples from the United States, Italy and Spain. Sources were T cells, B-cell-depleted T cells, or PBMCs; the material itself was cDNA or gDNA.

As handled by the study authors: The authors estimated nucleated cell counts from reference gene primer amplification. Libraries were prepared by immunoSEQ multiplex PCR; TCRdb keeps only in-frame clonotypes and omits some of them. V and J calls and clone size come straight from that table; D and trimming were deduced from the DNA. The sample lists roughly 260,000 clones, about 90% seen once, with approximately 2.2% in the top ten. The CDR3 has 16 amino acids. Germline V gene data show CDR1 as MDHEN and CDR2 as SYDVKM. V trimming: 2 bases; J trimming: 2 bases; junction bases outside the gene matches: 8.

The TCR was taken from a woman between 45 and 65 years old with acute or convalescent COVID-19. The rearrangement uses TRBV28 and TRBJ1-2; 7 nucleotides line up with TRBD1. Sequencing input: peripheral blood. As DNA, the CDR3 is TGTGCCAGCAGTTTAATCCCTTTCAGGGGGAACTATGGCTACACCTTC. This translates into CASSLIPFRGNYGYTF.